These 22 T cell receptor beta chains share one sample of origin, sequenced in a study of blood T cell repertoires in COVID-19. Profiling relied on immunoSEQ multiplex PCR, and the TCRdb table lists in-frame clones only, not all of them. The repertoire consists of around 200,000 clones, with around 85% occurring once and the leading ten covering 9.8%. Material for sequencing was peripheral blood. The receptors originated from an elderly woman with acute or convalescent COVID-19.

This clone was seen only once. This specimen includes other DNA sequences encoding the same CDR3. This chain uses TRBV9 with TRBJ2-5; 8 positions match TRBD2. V lost 0 bases and J lost 0; bases outside the gene matches: 4. CDR3 size: 16 residues. The V gene's germline CDR1 is SGDLS and CDR2 YYNGEE. CDR3 residues: CASSVASGGYQETQYF. Here the CDR3 DNA reads TGTGCCAGCAGCGTAGCGTCGGGGGGGTACCAAGAGACCCAGTACTTC.

The chain carries TRBV5-5 and TRBJ1-1, with TRBD1 as a possible D gene (5 bases). Germline V gene lookup returns CDR1 SGHKS and CDR2 YYEKEE (reference sequence). V dropped 2 bases and J dropped 4 bases, with 9 bases sitting between them. This CDR3 is 13 amino acids long. The CDR3 region is CASSFWGGTEAFF. The CDR3, as DNA: TGTGCCAGCAGCTTTTGGGGGGGCACTGAAGCTTTCTTT.

The V and J genes are TRBV5-1 and TRBJ1-5, with 7 bases identical to TRBD1. Germline-derived CDR1 and CDR2 are SGHRS and YFSETQ. V dropped 3 bases and J dropped 0; count of bases not matched to a gene: 3. This CDR3 spans 15 amino acids. DNA of the CDR3: TGCGCCAGCAGCTCAACAGGGGCTAGCAATCAGCCCCAGCATTTT. It specifies CASSSTGASNQPQHF.

The V and J genes are TRBV2 and TRBJ1-5, with 10 nucleotides matching TRBD1. The length of the CDR3 is 15 residues. The V gene end was trimmed by 7 bases and the J gene end by 4 bases; junction bases not matched to a gene: 7. Germline V gene lookup returns CDR1 SNHLY and CDR2 FYNNEI. CDR3 sequence (DNA): TGTGCCAGCAACGTAGGACAGGGGGGAAATCAGCCCCAGCATTTT. Its translation is CASNVGQGGNQPQHF.

This chain joins TRBV5-6 and TRBJ1-5, with D maybe TRBD1 (5 bases). The CDR3 is 16 amino acids. Germline loops: CDR1 SGHDT, CDR2 YYEEEE. V lost 0 bases and J 4 bases, leaving 14 bases between the germline ends. The CDR3 region is CASSLGGSGGNQPQHF. The CDR3, as DNA: TGTGCCAGCAGCTTGGGTGGATCGGGGGGGAATCAGCCCCAGCATTTT.

The CDR3 DNA follows: TGCGCCAGCAGCTTGAGGAGCGGGGGAAACACCGGGGAGCTGTTTTTT. Translating gives CASSLRSGGNTGELFF. The V gene is TRBV5-1, the J gene TRBJ2-2, with 8 bases identical to TRBD2. Germline CDR1 is SGHRS and CDR2 is YFSETQ. J was trimmed by 2 bases and V by 1 base; bases with no gene match: 4. The CDR3 length is 16 residues.

The CDR3 sequence: CASSLGGHGELFF. In nucleotides, the CDR3 is TGTGCCAGCAGCTTAGGGGGACATGGGGAGCTGTTTTTT. The J gene is TRBJ2-2, the V gene TRBV7-7; perhaps TRBD1 as D (6 bases). Germline CDR1 SSHAT, CDR2 FNYEAQ (reference sequence). This CDR3 is 13 amino acids long. The germline V and J ends were trimmed by 1 base and 8 bases, with 8 bases remaining between them.

The chain joins TRBV7-2 to TRBJ2-3, with 11 bases lining up with TRBD1. There are 16 residues in the CDR3. The ends lost 2 bases at V and 3 bases at J; junction bases unmatched: 4. Germline V gene data show CDR1 as SGHTA and CDR2 as FQGNSA. The CDR3 DNA reads as TGTGCCAGCAGCTTAACCGGGACAGGGGGTACAGATACGCAGTATTTT. This translates into CASSLTGTGGTDTQYF.

On this clone itself: At one end the junction does not follow the germline gene, possibly because of a read error. The V and J genes are TRBV5-1 and TRBJ2-4; D might be TRBD2 (5 bases). Germline lookup yields CDR1 SGHRS and CDR2 YFSETQ. The CDR3 covers 14 residues. CDR3 DNA sequence: TGCGCCAGCAGCTCGGAGGAGGCCAGAAACATTCAGTACTTC. Protein product: CASSSEEARNIQYF.

This clone was recorded only once. J is TRBJ2-2 and V is TRBV11-2; D gene uncertain. The V end was cut by 5 bases, the J end by 7 bases, with 17 bases between. This CDR3 contains 15 residues. From germline, CDR1 is SGHAT and CDR2 FQNNGV. CDR3 coding DNA: TGTGCCAGCAGCCCCCCCAGACAACGGAACGGGGAGCTGTTTTTT. It encodes CASSPPRQRNGELFF. The full variable domain, with the rest looked up from reference TRBV11-2 and TRBJ2-2, is EAGVAQSPRYKIIEKRQSVAFWCNPISGHATLYWYQQILGQGPKLLIQFQNNGVVDDSQLPKDRFSAERLKGVDSTLKIQPAKLEDSAVYLCASSPPRQRNGELFFGEGSRLTVL.

J is TRBJ2-7 and V is TRBV27, with TRBD1 as a possible D gene (5 bases). Looked up from germline, CDR1 is MNHEY and CDR2 is SMNVEV (reference sequence). CDR3 size: 14 residues. Trimming removed 5 bases at V and 2 bases at J, with 13 bases between. CDR3 residues: CASSQLQEPYEQYF. CDR3 nucleotides: TGTGCCAGCAGTCAACTACAGGAGCCCTACGAGCAGTACTTC.

The chain is built from TRBV3-1 (or the pseudogene TRBV3-2) and TRBJ2-3; TRBD2 matches 10 bases. Trimming cost V 1 base and J 3 bases; bases outside gene matches: 7. Germline V gives CDR1 LGHDT, CDR2 YNNKEL (reference sequence). This CDR3 has 17 amino acids. In DNA, the CDR3 is TGTGCCAGCAGCCAAGGTTCTAGCGGGGGATCTACAGATACGCAGTATTTT. Its protein is CASSQGSSGGSTDTQYF.

This chain connects TRBV19 to TRBJ1-5; the D gene is possibly TRBD1 (5 bases). This CDR3 spans 15 amino acids. Germline loops: CDR1 LNHDA, CDR2 SQIVND (reference sequence). V lost 3 bases, J lost 9 bases, and 18 bases lay in between. CDR3 sequence: CASSIGGTLAGPQHF. The CDR3 DNA reads as TGTGCCAGTAGTATTGGGGGGACTCTTGCTGGGCCCCAGCATTTT.

The chain carries TRBV27 and TRBJ1-2; perhaps TRBD1 as D (6 bases). Germline lookup yields CDR1 MNHEY and CDR2 SMNVEV (reference sequence). This CDR3 spans 15 amino acids. V was shortened by 6 bases and J by 2 bases, with 16 bases between the two germline ends. As DNA, the CDR3 is TGTGCCAGCAGCTTGAATCTCAGGGGAAACTATGGCTACACCTTC. This encodes CASSLNLRGNYGYTF.

This CDR3 is CASSLGQGGAEYGYTF. The CDR3 DNA is TGTGCCAGCAGCTTAGGTCAGGGGGGCGCGGAGTATGGCTACACCTTC. This chain connects TRBV5-4 to TRBJ1-2; 7 positions agree with TRBD1. V lost 2 bases, J lost 5 bases, and 12 bases stayed unmatched. This CDR3 is 16 amino acids long. Germline CDR1 is SGHNT and CDR2 is YYREEE (reference sequence).

This clone has more than one count but fewer than ten. This sequence joins TRBV5-8 and TRBJ2-1; D unresolved. CDR1 is SGHTS and CDR2 is YDEGEE in the germline V gene. The CDR3 totals 11 residues. Trimming shortened V by 3 bases and J by 4 bases, and 2 bases separated the two germline ends. The DNA of the CDR3 is TGTGCCAGCAGCTCGTACAATGAGCAGTTCTTC. Encoded protein: CASSSYNEQFF.

This clone was counted a few times. The J gene is TRBJ2-7, the V gene TRBV4-1, with TRBD1 matching 8 bases. The germline V gene has CDR1 MGHRA and CDR2 YSYEKL. The length of the CDR3 is 18 residues. J was trimmed by 0 bases and V by 1 base; bases with no gene match: 11. DNA of the CDR3: TGCGCCAGCAGCCAAGTTATCCGGACAGGGCAAAACTCCTACGAGCAGTACTTC. It encodes CASSQVIRTGQNSYEQYF.

A few counts support this clone. The gene calls are TRBV4-3 and TRBJ1-4; unclear D gene. The CDR3 runs to 18 residues. Looked up from germline, CDR1 is LGHNA and CDR2 is YSLEER. The V end was cut by 0 bases, the J end by 7 bases, with 21 bases between. The CDR3 DNA reads as TGCGCCAGCAGCCAAGACAGTGGAATCGGGATCTCGGCTGAAAAACTGTTTTTT. Amino acid sequence: CASSQDSGIGISAEKLFF.

V usage is TRBV25-1 and J usage is TRBJ1-3; no firm D call. V was cut by 6 bases and J by 2 bases, with 14 bases left in between. Germline CDR1 reads MGHDK; CDR2 reads SYGVNS. CDR3 length: 15 amino acids. The CDR3: CASRSEELPGNTIYF. The DNA for the CDR3 is TGTGCCAGCAGGAGTGAGGAGCTTCCTGGAAACACCATATATTTT.

The V and J genes are TRBV9 and TRBJ2-7; a weak D match, TRBD1 (6 bases). V was clipped by 0 bases and J by 3 bases, with 13 bases between them. Germline V gene data show CDR1 as SGDLS and CDR2 as YYNGEE. The CDR3 runs 15 residues. The CDR3 DNA sequence: TGTGCCAGCAGCGTAGGAGGTCAGGGGCTCTACGAGCAGTACTTC. Translating gives CASSVGGQGLYEQYF.

V is TRBV7-7 and J is TRBJ2-1; possibly TRBD2 for D (5 bases). The CDR3 has 14 amino acids. Germline V lookup: CDR1 SSHAT, CDR2 FNYEAQ (reference sequence). V was clipped by 5 bases and J by 4 bases, with 12 bases between them. CDR3 bases: TGTGCCAGCAGCCCACGGACTGGATACAATGAGCAGTTCTTC. Its protein product is CASSPRTGYNEQFF. The full variable domain, completed using reference TRBV7-7 and TRBJ2-1, is GAGVSQSPRYKVTKRGQDVTLRCDPISSHATLYWYQQALGQGPEFLTYFNYEAQPDKSGLPSDRFSAERPEGSISTLTIQRTEQRDSAMYRCASSPRTGYNEQFFGPGTRLTVL.

The chain joins TRBV27 to TRBJ1-2; no definite D call. The length of the CDR3 is 14 residues. The V and J ends lost 0 bases and 7 bases respectively, with 12 bases between them. Germline CDR1 is MNHEY and CDR2 is SMNVEV (reference sequence). In DNA, the CDR3 is TGTGCCAGCAGTTTATCGAGGCCTGCATCTGGCTACACCTTC. This gives the protein CASSLSRPASGYTF.